This T cell receptor beta chain was found in a study of OX40 agonist ivuxolimab in advanced cancers. Across the study: Ivuxolimab, an antibody that agonizes OX40 (CD134), was administered to the patients.

Trimming left V 5 bases short and J 4 bases short, with 6 bases between. Germline V gives CDR1 MNHNY, CDR2 SVGAGI (reference sequence). The CDR3 is 11 residues long. Some clones are missing from TCRdb's copy, which holds only in-frame ones; the method was immunoSEQ multiplex PCR. This sample has 53,000 or so clones, with almost 85% found just once. This sequence joins TRBV6-6 and TRBJ2-7; unclear D gene. This clonotype originated in an adult with an advanced solid tumor such as melanoma, head and neck, liver or kidney cancer. Source: CD4+ or CD8+ T cells sorted from blood, taken in a trial of the OX40 agonist ivuxolimab. This chain's CDR3 is CASSGLYEQYF. DNA for the CDR3: TGTGCCAGCAGTGGATTATACGAGCAGTACTTC.